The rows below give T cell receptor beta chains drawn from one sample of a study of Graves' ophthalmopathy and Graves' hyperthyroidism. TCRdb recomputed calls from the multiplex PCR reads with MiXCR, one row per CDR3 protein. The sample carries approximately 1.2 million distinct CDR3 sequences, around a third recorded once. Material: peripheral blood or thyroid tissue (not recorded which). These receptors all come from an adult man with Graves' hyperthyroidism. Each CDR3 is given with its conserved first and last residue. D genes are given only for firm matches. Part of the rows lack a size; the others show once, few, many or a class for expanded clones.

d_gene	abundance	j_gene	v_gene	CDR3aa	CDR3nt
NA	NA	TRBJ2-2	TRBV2	CASSDEGTELFF	TGTGCCAGCAGTGACGAAGGGACGGAGCTGTTTTTT
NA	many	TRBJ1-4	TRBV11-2	CASTPGELNEKLFF	TGTGCCAGCACCCCAGGGGAGCTCAATGAAAAACTGTTTTTT
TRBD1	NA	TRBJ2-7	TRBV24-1	CATSATGTEGEQYF	TGTGCCACCAGTGCCACCGGGACAGAGGGCGAGCAGTACTTC
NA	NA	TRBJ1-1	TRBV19	CATQEHPRTEAFF	TGTGCCACCCAGGAACACCCGAGGACTGAAGCTTTCTTT
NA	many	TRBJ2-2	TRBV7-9	CASSLTQNTGELFF	TGTGCCAGCAGCTTGACGCAGAACACCGGGGAGCTGTTTTTT
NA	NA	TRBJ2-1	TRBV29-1	CSVEWGLTNNEQFF	TGCAGCGTTGAATGGGGGCTAACCAACAATGAGCAGTTCTTC
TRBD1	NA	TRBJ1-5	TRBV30	CAWSARGQGYNQPQHF	TGTGCCTGGAGCGCTCGAGGACAGGGTTACAATCAGCCCCAGCATTTT
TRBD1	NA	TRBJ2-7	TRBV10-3	CASGGTVREQYF	TGTGCCAGCGGTGGGACAGTAAGGGAGCAGTACTTC
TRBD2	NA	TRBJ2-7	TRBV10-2	CASSAGLAGGVYEQYF	TGCGCCAGCAGTGCCGGACTAGCGGGAGGGGTCTACGAGCAGTACTTC
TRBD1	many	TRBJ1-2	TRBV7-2	CASSLAGGQGNGYTF	TGTGCCAGCAGCTTAGCGGGAGGACAGGGAAATGGCTACACCTTC
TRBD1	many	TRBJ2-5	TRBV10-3	CAMGQAEETQYF	TGTGCCATGGGACAGGCTGAAGAGACCCAGTACTTC
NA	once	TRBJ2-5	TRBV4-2	CASSLSPGKETQYF	TGTGCCAGCAGCCTATCCCCCGGGAAAGAGACCCAGTACTTC
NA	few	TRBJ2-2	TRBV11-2	CASSLFSSEAGELFF	TGTGCCAGCAGCTTATTTTCTAGCGAGGCCGGGGAGCTGTTTTTT
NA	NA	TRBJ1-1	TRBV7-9	CASSLARSRAFF	TGCGCCAGCAGCTTAGCCCGTAGTAGAGCTTTCTTT
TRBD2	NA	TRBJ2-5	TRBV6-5	CASGRGLAETQYF	TGTGCCAGCGGCCGGGGACTAGCGGAGACCCAGTACTTC
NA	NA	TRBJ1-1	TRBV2	CASSPNLQPTLNTEAFF	TGTGCCAGCTCACCTAATTTACAACCGACCTTGAACACTGAAGCTTTCTTT
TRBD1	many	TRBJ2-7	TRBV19	CASSVGLRQGFGYEQYF	TGTGCCAGTAGTGTCGGACTGAGACAGGGGTTCGGCTACGAGCAGTACTTC
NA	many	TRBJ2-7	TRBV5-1	CASSLTIQGSYEQYF	TGCGCCAGCAGCTTAACAATACAGGGCTCCTACGAGCAGTACTTC
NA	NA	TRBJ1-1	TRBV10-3	CAISEGQAQGGEGTEAFF	TGTGCCATCAGTGAAGGGCAGGCCCAGGGAGGAGAAGGAACTGAAGCTTTCTTT
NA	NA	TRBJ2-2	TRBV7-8	CASSTAVTGMILRELFF	TGTGCCAGCAGCACGGCGGTGACAGGGATGATTCTACGGGAGCTATTTTTT
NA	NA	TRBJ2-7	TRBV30	CAWKPGGKISYEQYF	TGTGCCTGGAAGCCGGGTGGCAAAATCTCCTACGAGCAGTACTTC
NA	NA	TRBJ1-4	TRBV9	CASSQDLSRGNGKLFF	TGTGCCAGCAGCCAAGATTTGTCCAGGGGTAACGGAAAACTGTTTTTT
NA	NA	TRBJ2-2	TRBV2	CASSVGQMETGELFF	TGTGCCAGCAGTGTGGGACAAATGGAGACGGGGGAGCTGTTTTTT
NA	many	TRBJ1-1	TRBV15	CATSTRVTPLAFF	TGTGCCACCAGCACCCGGGTTACTCCTCTAGCTTTCTTT
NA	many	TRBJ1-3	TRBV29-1	CSVPTGNTIYF	TGCAGCGTCCCCACCGGAAACACCATATATTTT
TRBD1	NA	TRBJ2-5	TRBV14	CASSAKGAVETQYF	TGTGCCAGCAGCGCTAAGGGGGCGGTTGAGACCCAGTACTTC
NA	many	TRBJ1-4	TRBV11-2	CASSLSRANEKLFF	TGTGCCAGCAGCTTAAGTCGCGCTAATGAAAAACTGTTTTTT
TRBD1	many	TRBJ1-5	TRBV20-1	CSARGGGTGHFTQPQHF	TGCAGTGCTAGAGGCGGCGGGACAGGACATTTTACACAGCCCCAGCATTTT
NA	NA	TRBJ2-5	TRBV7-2	CASSVVKETQYF	TGTGCCAGCAGCGTGGTGAAGGAGACCCAGTACTTC
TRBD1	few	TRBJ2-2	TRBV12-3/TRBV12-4	CASSSPGTGSGELFF	TGTGCCAGCAGTTCCCCCGGGACAGGGTCCGGGGAGCTGTTTTTT
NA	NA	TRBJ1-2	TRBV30	CAWSPRQDYGYTF	TGTGCCTGGAGTCCTCGGCAGGATTATGGCTACACCTTC
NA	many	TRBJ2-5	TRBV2	CASSAGGWGETQYF	TGTGCCAGCAGTGCAGGGGGGTGGGGAGAGACCCAGTACTTC
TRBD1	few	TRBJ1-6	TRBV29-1	CSVQGTGETSPLHF	TGCAGCGTTCAAGGGACAGGGGAAACTTCACCCCTCCACTTT